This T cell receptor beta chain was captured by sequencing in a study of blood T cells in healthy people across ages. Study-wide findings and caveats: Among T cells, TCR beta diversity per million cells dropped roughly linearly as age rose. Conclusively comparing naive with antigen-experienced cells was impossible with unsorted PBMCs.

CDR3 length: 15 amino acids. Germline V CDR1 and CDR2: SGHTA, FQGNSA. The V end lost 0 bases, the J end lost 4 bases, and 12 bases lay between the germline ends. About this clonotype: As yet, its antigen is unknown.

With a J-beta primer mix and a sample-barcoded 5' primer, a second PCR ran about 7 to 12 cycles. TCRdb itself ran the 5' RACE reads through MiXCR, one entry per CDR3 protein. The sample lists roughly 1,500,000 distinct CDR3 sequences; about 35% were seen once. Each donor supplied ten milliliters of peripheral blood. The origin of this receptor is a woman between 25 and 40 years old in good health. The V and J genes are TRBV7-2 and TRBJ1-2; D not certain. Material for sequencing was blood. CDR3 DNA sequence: TGTGCCAGCAGCTTAGCAGGTCGGGGTCCCTATGGCTACACCTTC. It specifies CASSLAGRGPYGYTF.